Below, one T cell receptor (beta chain) is given with its context. Its antigen is unknown. These data are taken from a study of cytomegalovirus exposure and HLA in healthy donors. Primers for the PCR totalled 60 Vbeta and 13 Jbeta. The protocol was immunoSEQ multiplex PCR, while the TCRdb copy is restricted to in-frame clones and leaves out a portion. The table records 50,000 to 55,000 clones, roughly 50% of them present only once. Unmatched junction bases numbered 9, after V lost 0 bases and J lost 5 bases. The CDR3 is 16 residues long. Germline assignment: CDR1 KGHSH and CDR2 LQKENI. Findings and limits, study-wide: TCR beta V- and J-gene trimming was later associated with a missense DCLRE1C variant. It was in a later analysis that TCR association rates were seen to vary by HLA locus, highest for DRB1 and lowest for HLA-C. A later analysis, which compared TCR beta chains of equal frequency, found the HLA-associated ones more clonally expanded. The study dropped some indistinguishable V segments, TRBV6-2 and TRBV6-3 among them.

The chain links TRBV18 to TRBJ1-1; 7 positions agree with TRBD1. This receptor was taken from a human donor in good health. What was sequenced was PBMCs. CDR3 region: CASSPPASGTATEAFF. CDR3 nucleotide sequence: TGTGCCAGCTCACCACCCGCCTCCGGGACAGCTACTGAAGCTTTCTTT.